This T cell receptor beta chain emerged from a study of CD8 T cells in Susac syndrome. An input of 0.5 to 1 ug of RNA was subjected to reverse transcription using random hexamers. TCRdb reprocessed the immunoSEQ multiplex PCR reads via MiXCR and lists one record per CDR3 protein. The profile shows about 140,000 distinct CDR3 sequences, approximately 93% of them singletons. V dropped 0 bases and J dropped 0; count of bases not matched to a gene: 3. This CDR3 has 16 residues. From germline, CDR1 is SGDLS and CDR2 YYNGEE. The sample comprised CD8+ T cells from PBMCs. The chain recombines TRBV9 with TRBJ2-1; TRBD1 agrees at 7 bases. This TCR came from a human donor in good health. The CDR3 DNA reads TGTGCCAGCAGCGTAGCGTACAGGGGCTCCTACAATGAGCAGTTCTTC. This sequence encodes CASSVAYRGSYNEQFF.